A single sample is the source of the 5 T cell receptor beta chains below, sequenced in a study of monozygotic twins with inflammatory bowel disease. TCRdb re-called the 5' RACE reads and shows each CDR3 protein once, DNA omitted. In all, the sample yields over 120,000 distinct CDR3 sequences. The sample taken for sequencing was blood. Receptor source: a human donor with ulcerative colitis or Crohn's disease, or a healthy co-twin of an affected twin (not recorded which).

The CDR3 sequence is CASSPSGGNYGYTF. This chain joins TRBV9 and TRBJ1-2. CDR3 size: 14 residues. CDR1 SGDLS and CDR2 YYNGEE come from the germline V gene.

The V call is TRBV27, the J call TRBJ2-3; TCRdb designates TRBD1, a call that cannot be tested without DNA. CDR3 length: 13 amino acids. Per the germline V gene, CDR1 is MNHEY and CDR2 is SMNVEV (reference sequence). Here the CDR3 reads CAIGTPSTDTQYF.

The chain has TRBV12-3 or TRBV12-4 and TRBJ1-1. This CDR3 is built from 12 residues. The CDR3 spells CASSSIRAEAFF.

V usage is TRBV5-1 and J usage is TRBJ1-1; the TRBD1 assignment by TCRdb is unverifiable without DNA. The CDR3 runs to 17 residues. The germline V gene encodes CDR1 SGHRS and CDR2 YFSETQ. The CDR3 is CASSLAQGLGLNTEAFF.

The rearrangement joins TRBV4-3 to TRBJ2-5; TCRdb returns TRBD2, unconfirmable since there is no DNA. Germline V lookup: CDR1 LGHNA, CDR2 YSLEER. This CDR3 has 16 residues. The CDR3 region is CASSQDPLAGVKTQYF.